Each of the 18 T cell receptor beta chains below was sequenced from the same sample in a study of cytomegalovirus exposure and HLA in healthy donors. The PCR employed 60 Vbeta primers together with 13 Jbeta primers. Assay: immunoSEQ multiplex PCR; the TCRdb copy retains only in-frame clones and omits some. Of 90,000 to 120,000 clones listed, around 82% are singletons. The source material was PBMCs. These receptors were collected from a woman aged 45-65 years in good health and CMV-seropositive.

The chain is built from TRBV9 and TRBJ1-1; possibly TRBD1 for D (6 bases). The germline gives CDR1 SGDLS, CDR2 YYNGEE. V was shortened by 3 bases and J by 0 bases, with 9 bases between the two germline ends. The CDR3 is 14 amino acids. CDR3 in DNA: TGTGCCAGCAGCGCGGCAGGGGTGAACACTGAAGCTTTCTTT. Protein: CASSAAGVNTEAFF.

Comment on this clone: At one of its ends the junction is not consistent with the germline gene, which may arise from a read error. The chain is built from TRBV7-9 and TRBJ2-7; D is unclear. CDR3 length: 14 residues. Germline V gene sequence: CDR1 SEHNR, CDR2 FQNEAQ (reference sequence). CDR3 sequence (DNA): TGTTCCAGCAGCTTAAACGACAACCCCTACGAGCAGTACTTC. It specifies CSSSLNDNPYEQYF.

This clone was counted once. CDR3 sequence reads: CASRQQGGWETQYF. The CDR3 DNA is TGTGCCAGCAGACAACAGGGTGGATGGGAGACCCAGTACTTC. The chain recombines TRBV27 with TRBJ2-5; TRBD1 might be the D (6 bases). This CDR3 region has 14 residues. V gave up 6 bases and J gave up 5 bases, with 16 bases separating them. Germline-derived CDR1 and CDR2 are MNHEY and SMNVEV (reference sequence).

V is TRBV28 and J is TRBJ2-6, with TRBD2 identical over 7 bases. The CDR3 length is 19 residues. The germline gives CDR1 MDHEN, CDR2 SYDVKM. With V trimmed by 4 bases and J by 2 bases, 14 bases remained unmatched. The chain's CDR3 is CASSSMRLAVGTGANVLTF. The CDR3 region has the DNA TGTGCCAGCAGTTCCATGAGGCTAGCGGTCGGTACTGGGGCCAACGTCCTGACTTTC.

V and J are TRBV5-4 and TRBJ2-5, with TRBD2 matching 8 bases. In germline, CDR1 is SGHNT, CDR2 YYREEE (reference sequence). Unmatched junction bases numbered 9, after V lost 0 bases and J lost 5 bases. The CDR3 contains 16 residues. Written as DNA, the CDR3 is TGTGCCAGCAGCTTGGGGGCTGCGGGGGGTCCGGAGACCCAGTACTTC. This codes for CASSLGAAGGPETQYF.

The V gene is TRBV19, the J gene TRBJ2-1, with D possibly matching TRBD2 (7 bases). Germline loops: CDR1 LNHDA, CDR2 SQIVND (reference sequence). V was trimmed by 7 bases and J by 2 bases, leaving 15 bases between them. The CDR3 loop spans 15 amino acids. The CDR3 is CASTPGAGAYNEQFF. CDR3 in DNA: TGTGCCAGTACCCCGGGGGCGGGAGCCTACAATGAGCAGTTCTTC.

The CDR3 nucleotides read TGTGCCAGCAGTTTGACAGGGGCTCGGGGTGGCAATCAGCCCCAGCATTTT. Amino acid sequence: CASSLTGARGGNQPQHF. V is TRBV2 and J is TRBJ1-5; 8 positions agree with TRBD1. Germline-derived CDR1 and CDR2 are SNHLY and FYNNEI. V lost 5 bases to trimming and J lost 2 bases; unmatched junction nucleotides: 11. CDR3 length equals 17 residues.

The chain carries TRBV18 and TRBJ1-1; unclear D gene. This CDR3 has 14 amino acids. Germline CDR1 KGHSH, CDR2 LQKENI. V lost 0 bases and J lost 0, with 5 bases in between. The CDR3 DNA reads TGTGCCAGCTCACCACCGACAATGAACACTGAAGCTTTCTTT. Its protein is CASSPPTMNTEAFF.

The chain uses TRBV5-1 and TRBJ2-1, with D maybe TRBD1 (5 bases). V was pared by 0 bases and J by 5 bases, with 9 bases between. Germline CDR1 SGHRS, CDR2 YFSETQ. The CDR3 totals 14 residues. In nucleotides, the CDR3 is TGCGCCAGCAGCTTGGGACAGATTCACAATGAGCAGTTCTTC. It yields the protein CASSLGQIHNEQFF.

V is TRBV6-5 and J is TRBJ2-1; 8 positions agree with TRBD1. The CDR3 consists of 14 residues. Germline CDR1 is MNHEY and CDR2 is SVGAGI. The trim removed 4 bases at V and 7 bases at J, leaving 6 bases unmatched. The CDR3 loop is CASSWNRGINEQFF. DNA of the CDR3: TGTGCCAGCAGTTGGAACAGGGGGATTAATGAGCAGTTCTTC.

The chain joins TRBV27 to TRBJ2-3; 8 bases are a match to TRBD2. The CDR3 sequence is 17 residues long. Germline V CDR1 and CDR2: MNHEY, SMNVEV (reference sequence). V gave up 3 bases and J gave up 4 bases; unmatched junction bases: 12. In DNA, the CDR3 is TGTGCCAGCAGTTTTGAGGCTGGCGGGAGGTGGGCAGATACGCAGTATTTT. Translating gives CASSFEAGGRWADTQYF.

The V and J genes are TRBV19 and TRBJ2-1; TRBD2 is a possible D gene (6 bases). The CDR3 length is 16 residues. Per germline, CDR1 LNHDA and CDR2 SQIVND (reference sequence). Between the trimmed V and J ends, which lost 3 bases and 3 bases, there was a span of 15 bases. DNA for the CDR3: TGTGCCAGTAGTATCTCGGGGAGGTCCCTCTACAATGAGCAGTTCTTC. Encoded protein: CASSISGRSLYNEQFF.

The chain joins TRBV5-6 to TRBJ2-7; 13 positions match TRBD2. The germline CDR1 and CDR2 sequences are SGHDT and YYEEEE. The CDR3 has 15 residues. The junction had 6 bases not matched to a gene; V was cut back by 4 bases and J by 5 bases. CDR3 sequence reads: CASSPTSGRSHEQYF. The DNA for the CDR3 is TGTGCCAGCAGCCCGACTAGCGGGAGGTCCCACGAGCAGTACTTC.

This clone has just a few counts. The chain couples TRBV5-8 to TRBJ1-2; 7 nucleotides align to TRBD1. V gave up 4 bases and J gave up 3 bases; unmatched junction bases: 9. This CDR3 region has 15 residues. The germline V gene has CDR1 SGHTS and CDR2 YDEGEE. The CDR3 reads CASSRQGGADYGYTF. Here the CDR3 DNA reads TGTGCCAGCAGCAGACAGGGAGGTGCCGACTATGGCTACACCTTC.

The CDR3 loop is CASSQGIRETQYF. The CDR3 DNA reads as TGCGCCAGCAGCCAAGGAATACGGGAGACCCAGTACTTC. The chain employs TRBV4-1 and TRBJ2-5; D call uncertain. Trimming removed 1 base at V and 5 bases at J, with 8 bases between. The germline CDR1 and CDR2 sequences are MGHRA and YSYEKL. This CDR3 spans 13 amino acids.

The chain carries TRBV2 and TRBJ2-2; TRBD2 matches at 10 bases. Trimming removed 7 bases from V and 7 bases from J; junction bases left unmatched: 6. The CDR3 spans 14 residues. The germline V gene encodes CDR1 SNHLY and CDR2 FYNNEI. CDR3 bases: TGTGCCAGCACCGGGCTAGCGGGAGACGGGGAGCTGTTTTTT. Encoded protein: CASTGLAGDGELFF.

In DNA, the CDR3 is TGTGCCAGTAGTATCCCCGGGACTAAGGATCCCCTCGGGAACACCGGGGAGCTGTTTTTT. This encodes CASSIPGTKDPLGNTGELFF. This rearrangement joins TRBV19 to TRBJ2-2; TRBD2 matches 7 bases. V gave up 3 bases and J gave up 1 base; unmatched junction bases: 17. From germline, CDR1 is LNHDA and CDR2 SQIVND (reference sequence). The CDR3 loop spans 20 amino acids.

The chain combines TRBV30 with TRBJ1-1; 7 bases map to TRBD1. V lost 2 bases, J lost 4 bases, and 1 base stayed unmatched. Looked up from germline, CDR1 is GTSNPN and CDR2 is SVGIG (reference sequence). This CDR3 is built from 12 residues. CDR3 nucleotide sequence: TGTGCCTGGAGTTACAGGGGCACTGAAGCTTTCTTT. This translates into CAWSYRGTEAFF.